The rows below give T cell receptor beta chains drawn from one sample of a study of blood T cell repertoires in COVID-19. This table comes from immunoSEQ multiplex PCR, and its TCRdb copy is limited to in-frame clones, with some not included. The sample yields 200,000 to 250,000 clones, 84% seen once. Input material: PBMCs or T cells enriched from blood (not recorded which). The origin of the receptors is a woman in her 40s who had recovered from COVID-19. Each CDR3 is given with its conserved first and last residue. D genes are given only for firm matches. Expanded clones get a size class; other rows say once, few or many, or leave the size out.

>15|TRBV5-4|-|TRBJ2-3|-
TGTGCCAGCAGCTTGTCCCCCCTATCGCCAGATACGCAGTATTTT
CASSLSPLSPDTQYF
>16|TRBV3-1/TRBV3-2|TRBD1|TRBJ1-3|-
TGTGCCAGCAGCCGGATGACAGGGGGCTCTGGAAACACCATATATTTT
CASSRMTGGSGNTIYF
>16|TRBV6-6|TRBD1|TRBJ1-3|once
TGTGCCAGCACCTACGGGACAGAGAGCTCTGGAAACACCATATATTTT
CASTYGTESSGNTIYF
>12|TRBV6-5|-|TRBJ1-2|-
TGTGCCAGCACCCCTAGGCCCTATGGCTACACCTTC
CASTPRPYGYTF
>18|TRBV24-1|TRBD2|TRBJ2-2|few
TGTGCCACCAGTGATCACCTTGGGACTAGCGGTGAGGCCGGGGAGCTGTTTTTT
CATSDHLGTSGEAGELFF
>17|TRBV11-3|-|TRBJ1-6|-
TGTGCCAGCAGCTTATCCCCCCGGGACAACTATAATTCACCCCTCCACTTT
CASSLSPRDNYNSPLHF
>16|TRBV5-1|TRBD1|TRBJ1-3|-
TGCGCCAGCAGCTGGGAATCGACAGGGTATGGAAACACCATATATTTT
CASSWESTGYGNTIYF
>16|TRBV10-3|-|TRBJ2-2|-
TGTGCCATCAGTGAGATGAGGGTAGACGACACCGGGGAGCTGTTTTTT
CAISEMRVDDTGELFF
>18|TRBV9|TRBD2|TRBJ2-1|-
TGTGCCAGCAGCGTACACGGGACTAGCGCCCCGAGTTACAATGAGCAGTTCTTC
CASSVHGTSAPSYNEQFF
>16|TRBV27|TRBD1|TRBJ2-4|-
TGTGCCAGCAGCCAGGGGACAGGGGGAAGGCAAAACATTCAGTACTTC
CASSQGTGGRQNIQYF
>16|TRBV3-1/TRBV3-2|-|TRBJ2-5|-
TGTGCCAGCAGCCAAGATGTCGGCGGCAGTCCCAAGACCCAGTACTTC
CASSQDVGGSPKTQYF
>16|TRBV27|TRBD1|TRBJ2-4|-
TGTGCCAGCAGTATAGGACAGGGGGATTTAAGAAACATTCAGTACTTC
CASSIGQGDLRNIQYF
>13|TRBV7-9|TRBD1|TRBJ1-2|-
TGTGCCAGCAGCTCCGGACAGGGGAATGGCTACACCTTC
CASSSGQGNGYTF
>16|TRBV29-1|TRBD2|TRBJ2-2|-
TGCAGCGTTGAGCTTCATCTAGCGGGAGGAACCGGGGAGCTGTTTTTT
CSVELHLAGGTGELFF
>15|TRBV18|TRBD1|TRBJ1-1|once
TGTGCCAGCTCACCAACGGACAGGGAGAACACTGAAGCTTTCTTT
CASSPTDRENTEAFF
>15|TRBV3-1/TRBV3-2|-|TRBJ2-7|-
TGTGCCAGCAGCCAAGGGCCGGGAAACCTCTACGAGCAGTACTTC
CASSQGPGNLYEQYF
>14|TRBV5-6|-|TRBJ1-4|-
TGTGCCAGCAGCTTGGACACAACTAATGAAAAACTGTTTTTT
CASSLDTTNEKLFF
>17|TRBV28|TRBD2|TRBJ2-5|-
TGTGCCACCAGACAGGGCCGACTAGCGGGCCTCCAAGAGACCCAGTACTTC
CATRQGRLAGLQETQYF
>17|TRBV27|TRBD1|TRBJ1-1|many
TGTGCCAGCAGTTTATTCCCGGGACAGGGGGCTGGAACTGAAGCTTTCTTT
CASSLFPGQGAGTEAFF
>16|TRBV7-2|TRBD2|TRBJ2-3|-
TGTGCCAGCAGCGCAGGACTAGCGAATCCCCCAGATACGCAGTATTTT
CASSAGLANPPDTQYF
>15|TRBV4-2|TRBD1|TRBJ1-5|-
TGTGCCAGCAGCCCCGGACAGGGGGAAGGTCAGCCCCAGCATTTT
CASSPGQGEGQPQHF
>17|TRBV4-1|-|TRBJ2-1|-
TGCGCCAGCAGCCAAGATTCGTGGACATTGGTGGGCAATGAGCAGTTCTTC
CASSQDSWTLVGNEQFF
>16|TRBV5-6|-|TRBJ2-3|-
TGTGCCAGCAGCTTGGTCAGTAGCTCAGGGGCAGATACGCAGTATTTT
CASSLVSSSGADTQYF
>15|TRBV6-4|-|TRBJ2-1|-
TGTGCCAGCAGTGACTCGAGCGGGTGGATGGATGAGCAGTTCTTC
CASSDSSGWMDEQFF
>16|TRBV3-1/TRBV3-2|-|TRBJ1-3|-
TGTGCCAGCAGCCAAGGGCGGCCCTCCTCTGGAAACACCATATATTTT
CASSQGRPSSGNTIYF
>16|TRBV5-1|TRBD2|TRBJ2-1|-
TGCGCCAGCAGTCCAACCGGACTAGCGGAGATCAATGAGCAGTTCTTC
CASSPTGLAEINEQFF
>15|TRBV13|TRBD2|TRBJ2-5|-
TGTGCCAGCAGCTTGGAAGCGGCGGGGGGGGAGACCCAGTACTTC
CASSLEAAGGETQYF
>15|TRBV14|TRBD1|TRBJ1-6|-
TGTGCCAGCAGCGGATGGGACAGGGTCTACTCACCCCTCCACTTT
CASSGWDRVYSPLHF
>13|TRBV27|-|TRBJ2-5|-
TGTGCCAGCAGTCCTGCGGGACAAGAGACCCAGTACTTC
CASSPAGQETQYF
>16|TRBV7-8|TRBD2|TRBJ2-5|-
TGTGCCAGCAGCTCCTTGACTAGCGGAGGACGGGAGACCCAGTACTTC
CASSSLTSGGRETQYF
>14|TRBV20-1|TRBD2|TRBJ2-1|-
TGCAGTGCTAGTGGGGGGAGGGCCTACAATGAGCAGTTCTTC
CSASGGRAYNEQFF
>13|TRBV3-1/TRBV3-2|-|TRBJ1-1|-
TGTGCCAGCAGCCATGGCGGGCATTCCGAAGCTTTCTTT
CASSHGGHSEAFF
>13|TRBV28|-|TRBJ1-2|-
TGTGCCAGCAGTTTTCCGGGGTTCTATGGCTACACCTTC
CASSFPGFYGYTF
>15|TRBV7-9|-|TRBJ1-6|-
TGTGCCAGCAGCTTCGGAGGTGGCTATAATTCACCCCTCCACTTT
CASSFGGGYNSPLHF
>16|TRBV27|TRBD1|TRBJ1-3|-
TGTGCCAGCAGTCCCTCGGACAGGGCACAAGGAAACACCATATATTTT
CASSPSDRAQGNTIYF
>14|TRBV19|TRBD1|TRBJ1-5|-
TGTGCCAGTATCGGACAGGGTAACAATCAGCCCCAGCATTTT
CASIGQGNNQPQHF
>15|TRBV24-1|TRBD1|TRBJ2-3|once
TGTGCCACCAGTGCTCCGACAGGGGACACAGATACGCAGTATTTT
CATSAPTGDTDTQYF
>17|TRBV7-2|TRBD2|TRBJ2-1|once
TGTGCCAGCAGCTTATGGACTAGCGGGGGCGACTACAATGAGCAGTTCTTC
CASSLWTSGGDYNEQFF
>11|TRBV12-3/TRBV12-4|-|TRBJ1-1|-
TGTGCCAGCAGCCGGAGGGCTGAAGCTTTCTTT
CASSRRAEAFF
>14|TRBV19|TRBD1|TRBJ1-5|-
TGTGCCACCAAGGACAGGGTAGGCAATCAGCCCCAGCATTTT
CATKDRVGNQPQHF
>13|TRBV3-1/TRBV3-2|-|TRBJ1-2|-
TGTGCCAGCAGCCCACATCAGAACTATGGCTACACCTTC
CASSPHQNYGYTF
>12|TRBV7-2|-|TRBJ1-2|-
TGTGCCAGCAGCCACGGAGTCGTAGGCTACACCTTC
CASSHGVVGYTF
>15|TRBV5-4|-|TRBJ2-1|-
TGTGCCAGCAGCTTGGCGACATTCGGAGGGGATGAGCAGTTCTTC
CASSLATFGGDEQFF
>18|TRBV18|-|TRBJ2-1|-
TGTGCCAGCTCACCACCAATCGAGGCGTCAGGGCAATACAATGAGCAGTTCTTC
CASSPPIEASGQYNEQFF
>15|TRBV6-5|TRBD1|TRBJ1-6|-
TGTGCCAGCAGTTTGGGACAGGGAGGCAATTCACCCCTCCACTTT
CASSLGQGGNSPLHF